One sample yielded the 17 T cell receptor beta chains listed below, sequenced in a study of cytomegalovirus exposure and HLA in healthy donors. Sequencing used immunoSEQ multiplex PCR; TCRdb keeps in-frame clones, though not all of them. Among some 150,000 clones, about 82% were seen once, and the ten largest hold less than 2.5%. The sequenced material came from PBMCs. These TCRs come from a human donor in good health.

The chain is built from TRBV5-8 and TRBJ2-5; 8 positions agree with TRBD1. V lost 2 bases and J lost 9; bases outside the gene matches: 9. The germline gives CDR1 SGHTS, CDR2 YDEGEE. The CDR3 is 14 amino acids. The CDR3 is CASSFKGQGMSQYF. CDR3 DNA sequence: TGTGCCAGCAGCTTTAAAGGACAGGGAATGTCCCAGTACTTC.

The genes are TRBV27 and TRBJ2-5; no reliable D call. From germline, CDR1 is MNHEY and CDR2 SMNVEV (reference sequence). V lost 8 bases to trimming and J lost 0 bases, with 13 bases between them. The CDR3 runs to 14 residues. The CDR3 DNA is TGTGCCAGCGGCCACAGACCCAACCAAGAGACCCAGTACTTC. This codes for CASGHRPNQETQYF.

This sequence joins TRBV30 and TRBJ1-5; 11 bases map to TRBD1. Germline V gene data show CDR1 as GTSNPN and CDR2 as SVGIG (reference sequence). This CDR3 contains 18 residues. V shed 0 bases and J 1 base; nucleotides not matched to a gene: 8. CDR3 sequence: CAWSVGTGGFLSNQPQHF. CDR3 sequence (DNA): TGTGCCTGGAGTGTTGGGACAGGGGGATTCTTGAGCAATCAGCCCCAGCATTTT.

V is TRBV2 and J is TRBJ1-5, with unresolved D. The CDR3 loop spans 15 amino acids. Trimming cost V 7 bases and J 0 bases, with 13 bases left between them. The germline V gene has CDR1 SNHLY and CDR2 FYNNEI. CDR3 DNA sequence: TGTGCCAGCAAAGGTAGCTCGATTAGCAATCAGCCCCAGCATTTT. Encoded protein: CASKGSSISNQPQHF.

The V call is TRBV6-5, the J call TRBJ2-7; 11 nucleotides match TRBD1. The CDR3 runs to 15 residues. J lost 2 bases, V lost 2 bases, and 2 bases had no gene match. The V gene's germline CDR1 is MNHEY and CDR2 SVGAGI. This chain's CDR3 is CASSYGQGAAYEQYF. In DNA, the CDR3 is TGTGCCAGCAGTTACGGACAGGGGGCCGCCTACGAGCAGTACTTC.

The V call is TRBV7-2, the J call TRBJ2-1; tentative D call: TRBD2 (6 bases). V was cut by 1 base and J by 2 bases, with 18 bases left in between. CDR1 and CDR2 (germline): SGHTA, FQGNSA. CDR3 size: 18 residues. The CDR3 nucleotides are TGTGCCAGCAGCTTAGGCCTTGGGCTAGCGCCGACCTACAATGAGCAGTTCTTC. As protein: CASSLGLGLAPTYNEQFF.

The V and J genes are TRBV19 and TRBJ1-2; D possibly corresponds to TRBD1 (6 bases). The CDR3 runs 15 residues. The V gene lost 5 bases and the J gene lost 0 bases, with 13 bases spanning the gap. Germline-derived CDR1 and CDR2 are LNHDA and SQIVND (reference sequence). CDR3 sequence: CASSPGTPANYGYTF. CDR3 DNA: TGTGCCAGTAGTCCTGGGACACCGGCTAACTATGGCTACACCTTC.

The V call is TRBV9, the J call TRBJ2-7; D is possibly TRBD1 (6 bases). The CDR3 is made up of 15 amino acids. Per the germline V gene, CDR1 is SGDLS and CDR2 is YYNGEE. The V gene lost 2 bases and the J gene lost 0 bases, with 12 bases spanning the gap. The CDR3 DNA sequence: TGTGCCAGCAGCGTCGACGGACAGAGCTCCTACGAGCAGTACTTC. Its protein product is CASSVDGQSSYEQYF.

This clone has just a few counts. The chain joins TRBV7-9 to TRBJ2-7; D is perhaps TRBD2 (6 bases). The CDR3 is 14 amino acids. The V gene lost 2 bases and the J gene lost 6 bases, with 14 bases spanning the gap. Per the germline V gene, CDR1 is SEHNR and CDR2 is FQNEAQ (reference sequence). For the CDR3, the DNA is TGTGCCAGCAGCTTACTAGGAGCCGGGGGCGAGCAGTACTTC. Translation: CASSLLGAGGEQYF.

J is TRBJ2-7 and V is TRBV11-2, with D possibly TRBD2 on 6 matching bases. V lost 4 bases to trimming and J lost 0 bases, with 16 bases between them. The CDR3 runs to 16 residues. Per germline, CDR1 SGHAT and CDR2 FQNNGV. For the CDR3, the DNA is TGTGCCAGCAGCTCCTTGGGGGGTCGACACTCCTACGAGCAGTACTTC. Amino acids: CASSSLGGRHSYEQYF.

The V call is TRBV7-2, the J call TRBJ2-7; 7 nucleotides agree with TRBD1. The V gene end was trimmed by 8 bases and the J gene end by 3 bases; junction bases not matched to a gene: 7. CDR1 and CDR2 from the germline V gene are SGHTA and FQGNSA. The CDR3 covers 13 residues. This chain's CDR3 is CASRPRTGYEQYF. CDR3 DNA sequence: TGTGCCAGCCGCCCAAGGACAGGCTACGAGCAGTACTTC. The entire variable domain, with the rest obtained from reference TRBV7-2 and TRBJ2-7, is as follows: GAGVSQSPSNKVTEKGKDVELRCDPISGHTALYWYRQSLGQGLEFLIYFQGNSAPDKSGLPSDRFSAERTGGSVSTLTIQRTQQEDSAVYLCASRPRTGYEQYFGPGTRLTVT.

The CDR3 nucleotides read TGTGCCAGCAGCTCCCAGGGGAATACCGGGGAGCTGTTTTTT. Translated, it gives CASSSQGNTGELFF. V is TRBV13 and J is TRBJ2-2; weak D call: TRBD1 (6 bases). Between the trimmed V and J ends, which lost 4 bases and 5 bases, there was a span of 11 bases. The germline V gene encodes CDR1 PRHDT and CDR2 FYEKMQ (reference sequence). This CDR3 has 14 amino acids.

Written as DNA, the CDR3 is TGTGCCAGCAGCGGGATTTCCGGGACAGGGACTTCTGGGGCCAACGTCCTGACTTTC. Amino acids: CASSGISGTGTSGANVLTF. The chain links TRBV9 to TRBJ2-6; 9 bases agree with TRBD1. The CDR3 is made up of 19 amino acids. J was trimmed by 1 base and V by 3 bases; bases with no gene match: 11. Per the germline V gene, CDR1 is SGDLS and CDR2 is YYNGEE.

The J gene is TRBJ1-2, the V gene TRBV7-9; 9 bases are a match to TRBD1. V shed 5 bases and J 8 bases; nucleotides not matched to a gene: 6. Germline V lookup: CDR1 SEHNR, CDR2 FQNEAQ (reference sequence). The CDR3 totals 13 residues. CDR3 DNA: TGTGCCAGCAGCACAAGGGACAGGGACGGCTACACCTTC. It translates to CASSTRDRDGYTF. Based on the CDR3 plus reference TRBV7-9 and TRBJ1-2, the full variable domain is DTGVSQNPRHKITKRGQNVTFRCDPISEHNRLYWYRQTLGQGPEFLTYFQNEAQLEKSRLLSDRFSAERPKGSFSTLEIQRTEQGDSAMYLCASSTRDRDGYTFGSGTRLTVV.

V is TRBV19 and J is TRBJ1-6, with D possibly matching TRBD1 (6 bases). V was cut by 6 bases and J by 1 base, with 10 bases left in between. This CDR3 spans 15 amino acids. Germline V lookup: CDR1 LNHDA, CDR2 SQIVND (reference sequence). In nucleotides, the CDR3 is TGTGCCAGTAGGGACAGCGTTTCCTATAATTCACCCCTCCACTTT. Translated, it gives CASRDSVSYNSPLHF.

V and J are TRBV7-9 and TRBJ2-1, with 10 bases identical to TRBD2. Germline CDR1 reads SEHNR; CDR2 reads FQNEAQ (reference sequence). There are 15 residues in the CDR3. The junction had 6 bases not matched to a gene; V was cut back by 5 bases and J by 5 bases. The CDR3 protein is CASSRWTSGNNEQFF. The CDR3 DNA reads as TGTGCCAGCAGCCGTTGGACTAGCGGCAACAATGAGCAGTTCTTC.

This clone appeared once. The V call is TRBV7-6, the J call TRBJ1-5; 10 bases map to TRBD1. The V gene's germline CDR1 is SGHVS and CDR2 FNYEAQ. With V trimmed by 1 base and J by 4 bases, 1 base remained unmatched. This CDR3 has 15 residues. As DNA, the CDR3 is TGTGCCAGCAGCTTAGGGACAGGGGGGAATCAGCCCCAGCATTTT. Translated, it gives CASSLGTGGNQPQHF.